These T cell receptor beta chains were read from a single sample in a study of cytotoxic CD8 clonotypes in ibrutinib-treated CLL. Clones were read by immunoSEQ multiplex PCR, and TCRdb kept only the in-frame ones, dropping some. This sample has 150,000 or so clones; about 80% occur once, and the top ten carry 3.5% to 5.5%. Sequencing used PBMCs, obtained after 24 months of ibrutinib treatment. Receptors were obtained from a human donor with chronic lymphocytic leukemia. The conserved cysteine and the conserved F or W are not part of the CDR3 here.

CDR3	V	J	length
ASRTGDSTDTQY	TRBV19	TRBJ2-3	12
ASSPPGVGANVLT	TRBV18	TRBJ2-6	13
ASSFRDWVEDTQY	TRBV27	TRBJ2-3	13
ASSRTGDRNQPQH	TRBV4-1	TRBJ1-5	13
ASSDPGGKSSYEQY	TRBV6-1	TRBJ2-7	14
ASSILQGGGNSPLH	TRBV2	TRBJ1-6	14
ASSLVGIRSGRAGEQF	TRBV11-2	TRBJ2-1	16
ASSLVPGKLF	TRBV28	TRBJ1-4	10
ASSLNWEAYNEQF	TRBV5-1	TRBJ2-1	13
AISVGTDASSPLH	TRBV10-3	TRBJ1-6	13
ASTYGGSNQPQH	TRBV19	TRBJ1-5	12
ASSLTQGSGNTIY	TRBV18	TRBJ1-3	13
ASSLAGTGGFEAF	TRBV11-2	TRBJ1-1	13
ASSFRQSAGNTIY	TRBV7-8	TRBJ1-3	13
ASSLGVGSGANVLT	TRBV7-8	TRBJ2-6	14
SVTVRANYGYT	TRBV29-1	TRBJ1-2	11
SAQQGGTEAF	TRBV29-1	TRBJ1-1	10
ASSQDAGDQETQY	TRBV4-3	TRBJ2-5	13
ASSLTGEGSTDTQY	TRBV5-1	TRBJ2-3	14
ASSPGGVWQPQH	TRBV7-9	TRBJ1-5	12
ASSPAPGRNDIQY	TRBV9	TRBJ2-4	13
ASSHRLGLAGGNTGELF	TRBV4-2	TRBJ2-2	17
ASTRELAGAYEQY	TRBV5-4	TRBJ2-7	13
ASSKSPAGSEAF	TRBV19	TRBJ1-1	12
ASSDGQGNAYEQY	TRBV9	TRBJ2-7	13
AWSRYSNQPQH	TRBV30	TRBJ1-5	11
ASSLGLAGGDTQY	TRBV7-2	TRBJ2-3	13
ASSEYGVYGRTEAF	TRBV25-1	TRBJ1-1	14
ASSFLGRNEQF	TRBV25-1	TRBJ2-1	11
ASSQESRGPVGSPLH	TRBV4-1	TRBJ1-6	15
SISDRGRTPYGYT	TRBV29-1	TRBJ1-2	13
ASSTTGTSGGELYEQY	TRBV11-2	TRBJ2-7	16
ASSLRTGRNSPLH	TRBV27	TRBJ1-6	13
ASSKGTNAHQPQH	TRBV21-1	TRBJ1-5	13
SVGQGADYGYT	TRBV29-1	TRBJ1-2	11
ASSLGREETQY	TRBV27	TRBJ2-5	11
ASSLSGGTDTQY	TRBV6-1	TRBJ2-3	12
ASIGQGDTIY	TRBV6-1	TRBJ1-3	10
ASSDDGLAGGTDTQY	TRBV6-1	TRBJ2-3	15
AWSGAGGEQY	TRBV30	TRBJ2-7	10